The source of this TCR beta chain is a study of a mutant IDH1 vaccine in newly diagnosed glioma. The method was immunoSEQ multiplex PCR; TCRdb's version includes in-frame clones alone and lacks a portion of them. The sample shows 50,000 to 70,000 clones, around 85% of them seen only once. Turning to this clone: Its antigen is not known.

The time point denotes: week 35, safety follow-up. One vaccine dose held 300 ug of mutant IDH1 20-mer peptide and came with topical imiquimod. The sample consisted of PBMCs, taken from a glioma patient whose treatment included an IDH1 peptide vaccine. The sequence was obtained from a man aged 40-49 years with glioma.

The CDR3 loop reads CASSTRGLSTDTQYF. The CDR3 DNA reads as TGTGCCAGCTCCACGAGGGGGCTTAGCACAGATACGCAGTATTTT. The chain links TRBV6-1 to TRBJ2-3; 7 bases match TRBD1. The CDR3 is 15 amino acids. With V trimmed by 8 bases and J by 0 bases, 8 bases remained unmatched. CDR1 and CDR2 from the germline V gene are MNHNS and SASEGT.